A selection of T cell receptor beta chains follows, all from one sample in a study of beta chain features in type 1 diabetes. Some clones are missing from TCRdb's copy, which holds only in-frame ones; the method was immunoSEQ multiplex PCR. The data contain under 150,000 clones, 15% to 20% of them seen just once; the ten biggest clones take up 2.6%. The material sequenced was central memory CD4+ T cells from blood. These receptors came from a man aged 18-30 years with type 1 diabetes. Each CDR3 is given with its conserved first and last residue. A D gene is named only where the DNA matches it firmly. Rows give clone size only sometimes, using once, few, many, or a class for an expanded clone.

TRBD1	TRBV6-5	TRBJ2-7	NA	13	CASSAVGRDRQYF	TGTGCCAGCAGCGCGGTCGGTCGGGACAGGCAGTACTTC
NA	TRBV7-6	TRBJ1-1	NA	15	CASSLAAGANTEAFF	TGTGCCAGCAGCTTAGCGGCCGGAGCGAACACTGAAGCTTTCTTT
TRBD1	TRBV30	TRBJ2-7	few	14	CAWRTPTGTYEQYF	TGTGCCTGGAGAACACCGACAGGGACCTACGAGCAGTACTTC
TRBD1	TRBV9	TRBJ1-3	NA	17	CASSVRTGTSLGNTIYF	TGTGCCAGCAGCGTACGGACAGGGACATCGTTGGGAAACACCATATATTTT
NA	TRBV11-2	TRBJ2-5	NA	13	CASSLYLQETQYF	TGTGCCAGCAGCTTATACCTACAAGAGACCCAGTACTTC
TRBD1	TRBV7-9	TRBJ1-4	many	14	CASTSGQSNEKLFF	TGTGCCAGCACCTCGGGACAGTCTAATGAAAAACTGTTTTTT
TRBD2	TRBV14	TRBJ2-1	NA	17	CASSLRRAGGYYNEQFF	TGTGCCAGCAGCCTCAGACGAGCGGGAGGGTACTACAATGAGCAGTTCTTC
NA	TRBV7-2	TRBJ2-7	few	12	CASSGQGYEQYF	TGTGCCAGCAGCGGGCAGGGATACGAGCAGTACTTC
NA	TRBV7-2	TRBJ1-1	once	15	CASSLLPGTNTEAFF	TGTGCCAGCAGCTTACTTCCAGGGACGAACACTGAAGCTTTCTTT
TRBD2	TRBV30	TRBJ2-2	NA	15	CAWSVTSGGTGELFF	TGTGCCTGGAGTGTAACTAGCGGGGGTACCGGGGAGCTGTTTTTT
NA	TRBV30	TRBJ1-2	NA	14	CAWSAAGFGGGYTF	TGTGCCTGGAGCGCTGCAGGGTTTGGCGGTGGCTACACCTTC
NA	TRBV10-3	TRBJ1-1	few	14	CAISETSRGTEAFF	TGTGCCATCAGTGAGACGTCTAGGGGGACTGAAGCTTTCTTT
NA	TRBV7-9	TRBJ2-5	NA	15	CASSLTRVNGETQYF	TGTGCCAGCAGCTTAACTAGGGTTAACGGAGAGACCCAGTACTTC
TRBD1	TRBV29-1	TRBJ2-3	many	13	CSVAGTATDTQYF	TGCAGCGTCGCCGGGACAGCCACAGATACGCAGTATTTT
NA	TRBV9	TRBJ1-1	few	15	CASSPDYQMNTEAFF	TGTGCCAGCAGCCCTGACTATCAGATGAACACTGAAGCTTTCTTT
NA	TRBV7-6	TRBJ2-1	NA	17	CASSLGDRLSSYNEQFF	TGTGCCAGCAGCTTAGGGGATCGGCTGAGCTCCTACAATGAGCAGTTCTTC
NA	TRBV9	TRBJ2-1	few	16	CASSPGRRGSYNEQFF	TGTGCCAGCAGCCCCGGGCGAAGGGGCTCCTACAATGAGCAGTTCTTC
TRBD1	TRBV5-4	TRBJ2-2	NA	16	CASSRWTGAGTGELFF	TGTGCCAGCAGCCGCTGGACAGGGGCGGGCACCGGGGAGCTGTTTTTT
TRBD1	TRBV5-1	TRBJ2-3	NA	14	CASSPGQGPDTQYF	TGCGCCAGCAGCCCGGGACAGGGACCAGATACGCAGTATTTT
NA	TRBV27	TRBJ2-1	few	13	CASCPRGRNEQFF	TGTGCCAGCTGTCCCCGGGGGCGGAATGAGCAGTTCTTC
NA	TRBV6-6	TRBJ1-5	NA	15	CASSYSHYSNQPQHF	TGTGCCAGCAGTTACTCGCATTATAGCAATCAGCCCCAGCATTTT
TRBD2	TRBV9	TRBJ2-1	NA	16	CASSVALGDYYNEQFF	TGTGCCAGCAGCGTAGCTCTGGGGGACTACTACAATGAGCAGTTCTTC
NA	TRBV7-2	TRBJ1-6	NA	15	CASSLMSGANSPLHF	TGTGCCAGCAGCCTCATGTCGGGGGCTAATTCACCCCTCCACTTT
TRBD1	TRBV7-9	TRBJ1-5	NA	14	CASSSQGENQPQHF	TGTGCCAGCAGCTCACAGGGGGAAAATCAGCCCCAGCATTTT
NA	TRBV4-3	TRBJ2-7	NA	14	CASSEQDWVGEQYF	TGCGCCAGCAGCGAACAGGACTGGGTAGGCGAGCAGTACTTC
TRBD1	TRBV4-3	TRBJ1-2	few	17	CASSQWGQQTFNYGYTF	TGCGCCAGCAGCCAGTGGGGACAGCAAACTTTTAACTATGGCTACACCTTC
TRBD1	TRBV5-1	TRBJ2-1	NA	15	CASSPQGAFYNEQFF	TGCGCCAGCAGCCCCCAGGGGGCTTTCTACAATGAGCAGTTCTTC